This passage covers 31 T cell receptor beta chains from one sample sequenced in a study of blood T cell repertoires in COVID-19. The protocol was immunoSEQ multiplex PCR, while the TCRdb copy is restricted to in-frame clones and leaves out a portion. Of just over 250,000 clones in the sample, about nine tenths were seen once. Sequencing used peripheral blood. The source is a person aged 18-30 years with COVID-19, enrolled during active disease.

This clone has just one count. In DNA form, the CDR3 reads TGTGCCAGCAGCCTTGAACTAGGGTATGAGCAGTTCTTC. Its translation: CASSLELGYEQFF. The V gene is TRBV11-2, the J gene TRBJ2-1; D perhaps matches TRBD2 (5 bases). V lost 5 bases to trimming and J lost 8 bases, with 13 bases between them. The CDR3 length is 13 residues. Per germline, CDR1 SGHAT and CDR2 FQNNGV. Variable domain in full (rest from reference TRBV11-2 and TRBJ2-1): EAGVAQSPRYKIIEKRQSVAFWCNPISGHATLYWYQQILGQGPKLLIQFQNNGVVDDSQLPKDRFSAERLKGVDSTLKIQPAKLEDSAVYLCASSLELGYEQFFGPGTRLTVL.

The rearrangement joins TRBV24-1 to TRBJ2-3; 9 nucleotides align to TRBD2. The ends lost 5 bases at V and 2 bases at J; junction bases unmatched: 4. The CDR3 covers 15 residues. The germline CDR1 and CDR2 sequences are KGHDR and SFDVKD. CDR3 DNA sequence: TGTGCCACCAGTGGGCTAGCGGGATACACAGATACGCAGTATTTT. Translating it yields CATSGLAGYTDTQYF.

V gene TRBV7-2 combines with J gene TRBJ2-1; D is possibly TRBD1 (5 bases). In germline, CDR1 is SGHTA, CDR2 FQGNSA. Deletions cut 2 bases from V and 6 bases from J, with 20 bases between. This CDR3 has 17 residues. The CDR3 is CASSLYSRAKAPNEQFF. CDR3 DNA sequence: TGTGCCAGCAGCTTATATTCCAGGGCTAAGGCCCCCAATGAGCAGTTCTTC.

The chain uses TRBV19 and TRBJ2-1, with D uncertain. This CDR3 region has 14 residues. Germline loops: CDR1 LNHDA, CDR2 SQIVND (reference sequence). V lost 2 bases and J 8 bases, leaving 13 bases between the germline ends. CDR3 coding DNA: TGTGCCAGTAGTATAACGTCCCCGTCGGATGAGCAGTTCTTC. The encoded protein is CASSITSPSDEQFF. The full variable domain, its missing parts supplied by reference TRBV19 and TRBJ2-1, is DGGITQSPKYLFRKEGQNVTLSCEQNLNHDAMYWYRQDPGQGLRLIYYSQIVNDFQKGDIAEGYSVSREKKESFPLTVTSAQKNPTAFYLCASSITSPSDEQFFGPGTRLTVL.

The genes are TRBV18 and TRBJ2-1; unclear D gene. Germline V gives CDR1 KGHSH, CDR2 LQKENI. Trimming took off 1 base at V and 8 bases at J, with 12 bases between the two ends. The CDR3 covers 14 residues. CDR3 in amino acids: CASSPRHGNDEQFF. CDR3 nucleotide sequence: TGTGCCAGCTCACCACGACACGGCAACGATGAGCAGTTCTTC.

This clone was seen once. The chain has TRBV11-2 and TRBJ2-1; unclear D gene. The CDR3 has 16 residues. V lost 5 bases, J lost 7 bases, and 21 bases lay in between. Germline-derived CDR1 and CDR2 are SGHAT and FQNNGV. Here the CDR3 DNA reads TGTGCCAGCAGCCTCCAAGTAGGAGTGGTACGGAATGAGCAGTTCTTC. This codes for CASSLQVGVVRNEQFF. The entire variable domain, with the rest obtained from reference TRBV11-2 and TRBJ2-1, is as follows: EAGVAQSPRYKIIEKRQSVAFWCNPISGHATLYWYQQILGQGPKLLIQFQNNGVVDDSQLPKDRFSAERLKGVDSTLKIQPAKLEDSAVYLCASSLQVGVVRNEQFFGPGTRLTVL.

The gene calls are TRBV5-1 and TRBJ1-1; possible D gene TRBD1, 6 bases. V gave up 6 bases and J gave up 5 bases, with 14 bases separating them. This CDR3 region has 13 residues. The germline V gene has CDR1 SGHRS and CDR2 YFSETQ. The CDR3 protein is CASTRQGGTEAFF. The CDR3 nucleotides are TGCGCCAGCACCCGGCAAGGGGGTACTGAAGCTTTCTTT.

The V and J genes are TRBV6-5 and TRBJ1-2, with D maybe TRBD1 (6 bases). The CDR3 loop spans 13 amino acids. Germline CDR1 reads MNHEY; CDR2 reads SVGAGI. Between the trimmed V and J ends, which lost 6 bases and 6 bases, there was a span of 14 bases. Written as DNA, the CDR3 is TGTGCCAGCAGCTACGTGGGGGCCGATGGCTACACCTTC. Amino acid sequence: CASSYVGADGYTF.

The chain has TRBV6-5 and TRBJ1-2, with D tentatively TRBD1 (6 bases). Germline CDR1 is MNHEY and CDR2 is SVGAGI. With 7 bases removed from V and 4 bases from J, the gap between germline ends came to 13 bases. The CDR3 runs to 13 residues. This CDR3 is CASTASTGYGYTF. For the CDR3, the DNA is TGTGCCAGCACCGCTTCGACAGGCTATGGCTACACCTTC.

This chain joins TRBV7-9 and TRBJ1-3; D unclear. Trimming cost V 1 base and J 2 bases, with 9 bases left between them. The CDR3 covers 15 residues. Germline CDR1 reads SEHNR; CDR2 reads FQNEAQ (reference sequence). This CDR3 is CASSLEYATGNTIYF. The CDR3 DNA sequence: TGTGCCAGCAGCTTAGAGTACGCTACTGGAAACACCATATATTTT.

The chain couples TRBV29-1 to TRBJ1-1; 10 positions match TRBD1. CDR3 length: 13 residues. Germline CDR1 and CDR2: SQVTM and ANQGSEA. Trimming removed 7 bases from V and 3 bases from J; junction bases left unmatched: 5. The CDR3 bases are TGCAGCGCCGTCGGACAGGGGGACACTGAAGCTTTCTTT. This translates into CSAVGQGDTEAFF.

The chain has TRBV14 and TRBJ1-3; D is unresolved. The CDR3 spans 16 residues. Looked up from germline, CDR1 is SGHDN and CDR2 is FVKESK. V was shortened by 1 base and J by 2 bases, with 12 bases between the two germline ends. The CDR3 DNA follows: TGTGCCAGCAGCCAAGTTGGAGGCGGGACTGGAAACACCATATATTTT. Its protein product is CASSQVGGGTGNTIYF.

This chain uses TRBV24-1 with TRBJ2-1; maybe TRBD1 (5 bases). The CDR3 has 17 residues. V lost 2 bases and J lost 0, with 13 bases in between. Germline CDR1 and CDR2: KGHDR and SFDVKD. CDR3 loop: CATSDSIQGSSYNEQFF. The CDR3 coding sequence is TGTGCCACCAGTGATTCGATTCAGGGTAGCTCCTACAATGAGCAGTTCTTC.

The chain is built from TRBV28 and TRBJ2-7; 10 positions match TRBD2. Unmatched junction bases numbered 17, after V lost 6 bases and J lost 3 bases. Germline assignment: CDR1 MDHEN and CDR2 SYDVKM. The CDR3 sequence is 18 residues long. The CDR3 here is CASSPLGEAGGRLYEQYF. In nucleotides, the CDR3 is TGTGCCAGCAGCCCACTGGGGGAAGCGGGAGGGCGTCTCTACGAGCAGTACTTC.

The chain carries TRBV27 and TRBJ2-3; D possibly corresponds to TRBD2 (5 bases). This CDR3 is built from 13 residues. Per the germline V gene, CDR1 is MNHEY and CDR2 is SMNVEV (reference sequence). Between the trimmed V and J ends, which lost 8 bases and 7 bases, there was a span of 16 bases. This chain's CDR3 is CASRSLEVNTQYF. The CDR3 DNA is TGTGCCAGCCGATCACTAGAGGTCAATACGCAGTATTTT.

This rearrangement joins TRBV19 to TRBJ1-5, with a tentative D call TRBD1 (5 bases). Per the germline V gene, CDR1 is LNHDA and CDR2 is SQIVND (reference sequence). This CDR3 has 13 amino acids. Deletions cut 5 bases from V and 7 bases from J, with 12 bases between. The CDR3 loop reads CASSSRVGQPQHF. The CDR3 nucleotides read TGTGCCAGTAGTTCCAGGGTGGGGCAGCCCCAGCATTTT. The complete variable domain, with remaining parts taken from reference TRBV19 and TRBJ1-5, reads DGGITQSPKYLFRKEGQNVTLSCEQNLNHDAMYWYRQDPGQGLRLIYYSQIVNDFQKGDIAEGYSVSREKKESFPLTVTSAQKNPTAFYLCASSSRVGQPQHFGDGTRLSIL.

V and J are TRBV7-9 and TRBJ2-2; TRBD1 aligns across 7 bases. V lost 3 bases, J lost 1 base, and 2 bases stayed unmatched. Germline-derived CDR1 and CDR2 are SEHNR and FQNEAQ (reference sequence). The CDR3 is made up of 15 amino acids. CDR3 sequence reads: CASSLWTGNTGELFF. CDR3 DNA: TGTGCCAGCAGCTTGTGGACAGGGAACACCGGGGAGCTGTTTTTT.

The V gene is TRBV19, the J gene TRBJ1-1; D is undetermined. The CDR3 sequence is 13 residues long. CDR1 and CDR2 (germline): LNHDA, SQIVND (reference sequence). V was cut by 4 bases and J by 1 base, with 7 bases left in between. CDR3 in amino acids: CASSRFGNTEAFF. CDR3 coding DNA: TGTGCCAGTAGTAGATTCGGGAACACTGAAGCTTTCTTT.

This clone was recorded only once. This sequence joins TRBV29-1 and TRBJ2-1; possible D gene TRBD2, 6 bases. Trimming removed 3 bases at V and 9 bases at J, with 18 bases between. Germline V gives CDR1 SQVTM, CDR2 ANQGSEA. The CDR3 is 14 amino acids. CDR3 amino acids: CSVDLGSLEGEQFF. The CDR3 region has the DNA TGCAGCGTTGATTTAGGATCCCTGGAGGGTGAGCAGTTCTTC.

The chain combines TRBV27 with TRBJ1-2; D is perhaps TRBD1 (6 bases). In germline, CDR1 is MNHEY, CDR2 SMNVEV (reference sequence). The CDR3 has 15 amino acids. Between the trimmed V and J ends, which lost 5 bases and 4 bases, there was a span of 17 bases. DNA of the CDR3: TGTGCCAGCAGTATGGGAACAGGGTCGGGCTATGGCTACACCTTC. Protein sequence: CASSMGTGSGYGYTF.

V gene TRBV2 combines with J gene TRBJ2-5, with D possibly TRBD1 on 5 matching bases. This CDR3 spans 11 amino acids. V was clipped by 7 bases and J by 6 bases, with 9 bases between them. The V gene's germline CDR1 is SNHLY and CDR2 FYNNEI. Here the CDR3 reads CASKGLQTQYF. CDR3 DNA: TGTGCCAGCAAGGGGTTGCAGACCCAGTACTTC.

The chain employs TRBV10-1 and TRBJ2-1; TRBD2 aligns across 8 bases. V shed 0 bases, J shed 4 bases, and the junction held 8 bases outside the gene matches. Looked up from germline, CDR1 is WNHNN and CDR2 is SYGVQD (reference sequence). This CDR3 comprises 17 residues. CDR3 nucleotide sequence: TGCGCCAGCAGTGAGTCTAGCGGGGCCGGCTTATACAATGAGCAGTTCTTC. Its protein is CASSESSGAGLYNEQFF.

This chain links TRBV9 with TRBJ1-2; TRBD1 matches at 9 bases. The CDR3 extends over 14 amino acids. CDR1 SGDLS and CDR2 YYNGEE come from the germline V gene. V lost 0 bases to trimming and J lost 6 bases; unmatched junction nucleotides: 3. The CDR3 spells CASSVARTGDGYTF. As DNA, the CDR3 is TGTGCCAGCAGCGTAGCTCGGACAGGGGATGGCTACACCTTC.

This chain connects TRBV19 to TRBJ1-5, with 8 bases identical to TRBD1. The CDR3 is 15 amino acids. CDR1 LNHDA and CDR2 SQIVND come from the germline V gene (reference sequence). Trimming at V came to 4 bases and at J to 4 bases, leaving 6 bases not matched to a gene. CDR3 coding DNA: TGTGCCAGTAGTACTTCAGGACAGGGAAATCAGCCCCAGCATTTT. Translating it yields CASSTSGQGNQPQHF.

The genes are TRBV18 and TRBJ2-5; 8 positions match TRBD2. V was pared by 3 bases and J by 1 base, with 7 bases of the junction left unmatched. Germline assignment: CDR1 KGHSH and CDR2 LQKENI. The CDR3 loop spans 16 amino acids. CDR3 amino acids: CASSPGLAGFQETQYF. The CDR3 region has the DNA TGTGCCAGCTCACCCGGGTTAGCGGGATTCCAAGAGACCCAGTACTTC.

There are a few counts of this clone. The chain employs TRBV12-3 or TRBV12-4 and TRBJ2-7; TRBD1 agrees at 9 bases. The CDR3 totals 13 residues. Germline trimming cut 10 bases from V and 7 bases from J; bases unmatched to any gene: 11. CDR3 coding DNA: TGTGCCATCAGGGGGACAGGGCTTGGGGAGCAGTACTTC. Translated: CAIRGTGLGEQYF.

V gene TRBV15 combines with J gene TRBJ1-2; 8 bases are shared with TRBD1. CDR1 is LNHNV, CDR2 YYDKDF, per germline (reference sequence). CDR3 length: 16 amino acids. V shed 1 base and J 0 bases; nucleotides not matched to a gene: 4. The CDR3 bases are TGTGCCACCAGCAGAGTTAGGACAGGGCCTAACTATGGCTACACCTTC. This gives the protein CATSRVRTGPNYGYTF.

With regard to this clone: Other DNA sequences in the same sample also yield this CDR3. V gene TRBV6-5 combines with J gene TRBJ2-7, with 7 bases identical to TRBD1. Germline V gives CDR1 MNHEY, CDR2 SVGAGI. V shed 5 bases, J shed 1 base, and the junction held 5 bases outside the gene matches. The CDR3 spans 14 residues. CDR3 coding DNA: TGTGCCAGCAGTCGACAGGGTGGATCCTACGAGCAGTACTTC. Its translation: CASSRQGGSYEQYF.

The gene calls are TRBV6-5 and TRBJ2-5, with D maybe TRBD2 (6 bases). Trimming took off 6 bases at V and 5 bases at J, with 19 bases between the two ends. The CDR3 consists of 15 residues. The germline V gene has CDR1 MNHEY and CDR2 SVGAGI. CDR3 nucleotides: TGTGCCAGCAGGTCTGAAGCGGGCCCTCTCGAGACCCAGTACTTC. This codes for CASRSEAGPLETQYF.

The rearrangement uses TRBV4-3 and TRBJ1-2; D gene uncertain. Per the germline V gene, CDR1 is LGHNA and CDR2 is YSLEER. This CDR3 is built from 13 residues. Trimming stripped 6 bases from V and 5 bases from J, with 13 bases between. CDR3 sequence: CASSSSRGYGYTF. Written as DNA, the CDR3 is TGCGCCAGCAGTTCCAGTCGCGGATATGGCTACACCTTC.

This chain joins TRBV13 and TRBJ1-6; the D gene is possibly TRBD1 (5 bases). Trimming took 5 bases from V and 7 from J, leaving 18 bases between them. This CDR3 region has 16 residues. CDR1 is PRHDT, CDR2 FYEKMQ, per germline (reference sequence). CDR3 sequence reads: CASSPGRGLENSPLHF. Here the CDR3 DNA reads TGTGCCAGCAGCCCCGGTCGGGGGTTAGAGAATTCACCCCTCCACTTT. Full variable domain (rest looked up from reference TRBV13 and TRBJ1-6): AAGVIQSPRHLIKEKRETATLKCYPIPRHDTVYWYQQGPGQDPQFLISFYEKMQSDKGSIPDRFSAQQFSDYHSELNMSSLELGDSALYFCASSPGRGLENSPLHFGNGTRLTVT.